This TCR beta chain was sequenced in a study of response to subunit inactivated influenza vaccine. General study points: That few new T cells are recruited by each seasonal influenza vaccination was the authors' suggestion.

On this clonotype: Its antigen remains unidentified.

MiXCR, applied by TCRdb to the RT-PCR reads, yields one record per CDR3 protein. Altogether around 520,000 distinct CDR3 sequences are present, approximately 12% being singletons, with the ten largest covering roughly a tenth. Sample: PBMCs from blood, taken on the day of vaccination. This receptor was taken from a man in his forties or fifties who received an inactivated influenza vaccine.

The CDR3 here is CASRDQGGGAQYF. The CDR3 DNA is TGTGCCAGCAGGGACCAAGGGGGCGGGGCGCAGTATTTT. The chain employs TRBV12-3 or TRBV12-4 and TRBJ2-3, with D possibly TRBD1 on 7 matching bases. V dropped 6 bases and J dropped 10 bases, with 17 bases sitting between them. CDR3 length: 13 amino acids.